This TCR beta chain was found in a study of T cells in Graves' hyperthyroidism and ophthalmopathy (dated by TCRdb to the late 2010s). Background on the whole study: Peripheral blood samples were taken at the time of initial diagnosis, prior to any treatment. A discovery cohort of about a hundred patients, about 44 with Graves' ophthalmopathy and fewer than 65 with stable Graves' hyperthyroidism, was used to find distinguishing TCR V-J signatures. Whether ophthalmopathy could be predicted prospectively was tested in an independent validation cohort made up of fewer than 20 hyperthyroidism patients plus 17 patients who later progressed to ophthalmopathy. The roughly 100 discovery patients were randomly split 7:3 into training and test sets. In addition, the study compared T-cell repertoires in thyroid tissue and in blood from about six Graves' hyperthyroidism patients. Following sampling, methimazole starting at 30 mg daily was given to hyperthyroidism patients, and high-dose intravenous methylprednisolone was given to ophthalmopathy patients. According to the paper, TCR Vbeta CDR3 sequencing was carried out on 135 peripheral blood samples, which came from 40 to 45 ophthalmopathy, around 75 hyperthyroidism and about 17 progressor patients. The research as a whole found: A model built on a 13 V-J signature distinguished ophthalmopathy from stable hyperthyroidism, reaching about 88% sensitivity and under 84% specificity in cross-validation and 80%/75% in testing. Most expanded thyroid clonotypes (frequency above 0.001) were also found in blood, which suggests that blood repertoires may mirror thyroid immune responses. No statistical method was used to set the sample size in advance, and investigators knew the group allocation. During validation, the model predicted progression to ophthalmopathy a median of approximately six months ahead of onset, with roughly 65% sensitivity and under 85% specificity.

TCR beta CDR3 regions were amplified from RNA transcripts. A first-round RT-PCR of the TCR CDR3 used the HTBI primer set with the Qiagen OneStep RT-PCR kit. A second multiplex PCR round built the libraries, followed by size selection and purification. The libraries were sequenced on an Illumina HiSeq2000 using paired-end 100 bp reads. In the authors' own workflow: SOAPnuke was used to process the raw data, with reads discarded if the reads contained adapters or uncalled bases, had a mean Phred below 15, or lacked an exact constant-primer or identifier match. COPE v1.2.5 was used to merge the high-quality paired reads, and each unique nucleotide sequence was defined as a clonotype. Clonotypes were aligned to IMGT TRBV, TRBD and TRBJ reference segments using MiTCR v1.1. The analysis was restricted to V-J combinations with a frequency above 0.0001, which together covered about 99% of the repertoires. A TCS score was defined as the ratio of F50 (clonal expansion) to E x V (chaos), with BLOSUM62-based TCRdist applied between CDR3 peptides within each V-J. Welch's t-statistics and random forest reduced fewer than 550 V-J features to roughly 13, which were used in a naive Bayes classifier (R e1071). TCRdb passed the public sequencing reads through fastp at Q25 and MiXCR, retaining productive beta sequences. CDR3 protein duplicates are merged, each entry listing the most common genes and DNA. In this record, the V and J calls reflect TCRdb's handling and not the investigators' own analysis. The sample table holds hundreds of thousands of distinct CDR3 sequences, of which roughly 13% were seen once. The biggest ten clones account for 20% to 25% of the sample.

According to the germline V gene (reference sequence), CDR1 reads SEHNR and CDR2 reads FQNEAQ. V ends up 6 bases short and J 4 bases short, with an unmatched junction base count of 11. There are 15 amino acids in the CDR3, from cysteine to phenylalanine inclusive. Only the CDR3 region is kept as DNA, spanning 45 bases read in frame from base 1. Stable Graves' hyperthyroidism was defined as the absence of progression to ophthalmopathy over 18 months of follow-up. The hyperthyroidism patients were between 18 and 65 years old and newly diagnosed, with a disease duration of less than 2 months. Exclusion was applied to patients with uncontrolled infections, other autoimmune diseases, pregnancy or lactation. Diagnoses were established on the basis of clinical symptoms, serum thyroxine and TRAb, thyroid ultrasound, and orbital computed tomography. Ficoll-Paque density gradient centrifugation was used to isolate PBMCs from about 9 ml of fresh peripheral blood. Total RNA was extracted with Trizol reagent, and quality was checked on an Agilent 2100 Bioanalyzer.

At least ten counts were recorded for this clonotype. Its antigen is not yet known. Base qualities are not provided; no much larger clone lies one nucleotide away. The TCR was taken from a woman aged 25 to 39 with Graves' hyperthyroidism. The sample comprised blood. The V and J segments used are TRBV7-9 and TRBJ2-5, with 7 central nucleotides matching TRBD2. The CDR3 region reads CASSQSLGGTETQYF. The DNA reads TGTGCCAGCAGTCAATCGTTGGGAGGGACAGAGACCCAGTACTTC.